This T cell receptor beta chain is drawn from a study of shared clonotypes between healthy human individuals. General study points: Specimens sampled were limited to blood, with tissue repertoires likely differing.

Naive CD8 cells, CD45RO-negative and positively selected for CCR7, excluded terminally differentiated effector memory CD45RA+ cells. There are 16 residues in the CDR3. The germline V and J ends were trimmed by 0 bases and 5 bases, with 15 bases remaining between them. Germline-derived CDR1 and CDR2 are MNHEY and SMNVEV (reference sequence). Sorted-subset replicate PCRs used about 200 ng DNA, around 27,000 T cell genomes. The protocol was immunoSEQ multiplex PCR, while the TCRdb copy is restricted to in-frame clones and leaves out a portion. This sample has approximately 810,000 clones, with 80% to 95% found just once. A remark on this clone: Its specificity is unknown.

The sequenced sample was naive CD8+ T cells sorted from blood. This clonotype was sampled from a young man in good health. The genes are TRBV27 and TRBJ2-3, with TRBD1 as a possible D gene (5 bases). CDR3 protein: CASSLSGQEFIDTQYF. The CDR3 coding sequence is TGTGCCAGCAGTTTATCGGGGCAGGAATTCATAGATACGCAGTATTTT.